This T cell receptor (beta chain) was sequenced during a study of T cell clonality in common variable immunodeficiency. The CDR3 sequence is 15 residues long. Germline V gene sequence: CDR1 LNHDA, CDR2 SQIVND (reference sequence). Trimming at V came to 5 bases and at J to 5 bases, leaving 8 bases not matched to a gene. General study points: Reportedly, TCR beta sequences from common variable immunodeficiency showed fewer deletions and N-nucleotide insertions.

Most patients and controls had Caucasian heritage. Clones were read by immunoSEQ multiplex PCR, and TCRdb kept only the in-frame ones, dropping some. Sampling found 40,000 to 55,000 clones, none seen once. This clone showed up many times. Its specificity is unknown. The observed sequence ends 3 residues before the CDR3 terminus, with the missing tail filled in from the germline J gene. This chain connects TRBV19 to TRBJ1-1; 10 nucleotides align to TRBD1. This TCR came from a person between 18 and 69 years old in good health. The sequenced sample consisted of peripheral blood mononuclear cells. The sequenced CDR3 bases are TGTGCCAGTAGTCCCCGAGGGACAGGGGAAACTGAA. Protein: CASSPRGTGETE. The complete CDR3 sequence is CASSPRGTGETEAFF.